The clone carrying this T cell receptor beta chain was detected ten times or more. Its antigen is not identified. An end of the junction differs from the germline gene, which may be a read error. The data were taken from a study of T cells in Graves' hyperthyroidism and ophthalmopathy. The investigators amplified TCR beta CDR3 regions from RNA transcripts. The HTBI set primed first-round TCR CDR3 RT-PCR. Using its own MiXCR run on the multiplex PCR reads, TCRdb lists one record per CDR3 protein. Of around 570,000 distinct CDR3 sequences detected, about 20% appear once; the ten largest clones hold about 45%. Germline CDR1 and CDR2: MGHRA and YSYEKL. The CDR3 is 15 residues long. Study conclusions and caveats: For ophthalmopathy, model prediction preceded onset by a median roughly 6.2 months.

Sample: blood. J is TRBJ2-5 and V is TRBV4-1; 11 positions agree with TRBD2. This receptor was taken from a man aged 35 to 55 with Graves' ophthalmopathy. CDR3 DNA: TGTGCCAGCAGTCGGGGGACTAGCGGAGGGGAGACCCAGTACTTC. This gives the protein CASSRGTSGGETQYF.